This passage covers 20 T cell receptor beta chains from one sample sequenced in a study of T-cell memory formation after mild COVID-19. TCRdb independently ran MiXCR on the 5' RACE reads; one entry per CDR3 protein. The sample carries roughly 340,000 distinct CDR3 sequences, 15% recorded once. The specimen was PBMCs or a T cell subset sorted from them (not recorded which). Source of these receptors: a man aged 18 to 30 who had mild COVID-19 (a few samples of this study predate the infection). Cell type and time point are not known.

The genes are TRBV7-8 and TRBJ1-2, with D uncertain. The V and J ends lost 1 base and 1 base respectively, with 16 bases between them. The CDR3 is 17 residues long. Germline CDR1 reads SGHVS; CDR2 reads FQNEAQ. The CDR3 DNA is TGTGCCAGCAGCTTAGAGGCTGGGCCGATTAATAACTATGGCTACACCTTC. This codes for CASSLEAGPINNYGYTF.

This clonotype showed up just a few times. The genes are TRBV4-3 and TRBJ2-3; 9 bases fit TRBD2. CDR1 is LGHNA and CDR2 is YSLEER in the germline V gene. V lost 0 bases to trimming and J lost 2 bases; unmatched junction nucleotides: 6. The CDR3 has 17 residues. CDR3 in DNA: TGCGCCAGCAGCCAAGATTGGCGGGGGGGCCTCACAGATACGCAGTATTTT. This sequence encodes CASSQDWRGGLTDTQYF.

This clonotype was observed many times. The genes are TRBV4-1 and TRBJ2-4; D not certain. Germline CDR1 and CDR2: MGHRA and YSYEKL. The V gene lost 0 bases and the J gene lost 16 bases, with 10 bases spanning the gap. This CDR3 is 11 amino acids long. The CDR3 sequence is CASSQEGREYF. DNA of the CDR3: TGCGCCAGCAGCCAAGAGGGCAGAGAATACTTC.

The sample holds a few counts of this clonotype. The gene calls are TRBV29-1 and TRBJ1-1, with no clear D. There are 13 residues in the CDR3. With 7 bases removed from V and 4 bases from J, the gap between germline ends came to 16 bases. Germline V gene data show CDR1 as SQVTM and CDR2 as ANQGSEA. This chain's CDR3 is CSAARIGGTEAFF. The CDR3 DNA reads TGCAGCGCCGCCCGGATAGGAGGCACTGAAGCTTTCTTT.

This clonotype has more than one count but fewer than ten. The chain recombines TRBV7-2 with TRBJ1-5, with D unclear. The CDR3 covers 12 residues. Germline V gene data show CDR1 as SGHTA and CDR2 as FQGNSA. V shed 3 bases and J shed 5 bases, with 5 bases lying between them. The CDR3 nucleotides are TGTGCCAGCAGCTTTTATGATCAGCCCCAGCATTTT. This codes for CASSFYDQPQHF.

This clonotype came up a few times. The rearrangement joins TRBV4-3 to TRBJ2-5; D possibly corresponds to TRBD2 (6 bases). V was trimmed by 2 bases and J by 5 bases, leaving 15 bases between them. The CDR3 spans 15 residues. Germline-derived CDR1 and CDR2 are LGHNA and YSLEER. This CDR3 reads CASSQRRDSGETQYF. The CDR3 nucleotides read TGCGCCAGCAGCCAACGCAGGGACTCTGGGGAGACCCAGTACTTC.

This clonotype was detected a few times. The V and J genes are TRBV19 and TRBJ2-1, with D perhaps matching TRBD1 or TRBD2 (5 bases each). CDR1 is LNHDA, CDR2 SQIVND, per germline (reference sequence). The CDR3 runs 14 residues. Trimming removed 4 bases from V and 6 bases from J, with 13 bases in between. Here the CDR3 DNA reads TGTGCCAGTAGTAACGTTGGGGGTTTCAATGAGCAGTTCTTC. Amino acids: CASSNVGGFNEQFF.

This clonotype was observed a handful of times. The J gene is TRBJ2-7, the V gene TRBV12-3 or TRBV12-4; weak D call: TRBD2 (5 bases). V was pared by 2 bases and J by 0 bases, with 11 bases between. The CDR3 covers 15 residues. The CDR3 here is CASSLRGSHSYEQYF. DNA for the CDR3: TGTGCCAGCAGTTTACGGGGTTCCCACTCCTACGAGCAGTACTTC.

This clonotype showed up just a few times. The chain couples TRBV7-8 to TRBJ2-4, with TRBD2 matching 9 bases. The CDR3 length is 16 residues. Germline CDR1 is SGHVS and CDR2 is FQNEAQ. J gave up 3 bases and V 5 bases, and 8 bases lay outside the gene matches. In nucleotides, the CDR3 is TGTGCCAGCAGCCCCTTGGTAGCGGGGGACAAAAACATTCAGTACTTC. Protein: CASSPLVAGDKNIQYF.

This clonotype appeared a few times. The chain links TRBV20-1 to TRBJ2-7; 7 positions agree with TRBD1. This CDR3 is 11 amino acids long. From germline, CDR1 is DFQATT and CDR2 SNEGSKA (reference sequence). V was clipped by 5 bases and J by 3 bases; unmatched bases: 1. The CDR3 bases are TGCAGTGCTGGGGACAGCTACGAGCAGTACTTC. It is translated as CSAGDSYEQYF.

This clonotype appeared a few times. The CDR3 spells CASSPRLNEKLFF. The CDR3 coding sequence is TGTGCCAGCAGCCCCCGACTAAATGAAAAACTGTTTTTT. The chain uses TRBV9 and TRBJ1-4; D is undetermined. Germline V CDR1 and CDR2: SGDLS, YYNGEE. Trimming took off 4 bases at V and 5 bases at J, with 9 bases between the two ends. CDR3 length equals 13 residues.

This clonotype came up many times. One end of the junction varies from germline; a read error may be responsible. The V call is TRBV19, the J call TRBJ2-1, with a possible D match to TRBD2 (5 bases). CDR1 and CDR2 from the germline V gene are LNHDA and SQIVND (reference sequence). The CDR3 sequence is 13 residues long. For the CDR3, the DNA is TGTGCCAGTAGTATCGCTAGCTACAGTGAGCAGTTCTTC. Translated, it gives CASSIASYSEQFF.

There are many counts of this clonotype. DNA of the CDR3: TGTGCCAGCAGCTTACAGGGTTTTGGGGAGACCCAGTACTTC. It is translated as CASSLQGFGETQYF. This sequence joins TRBV7-9 and TRBJ2-5; D may be TRBD1 (5 bases). With 2 bases removed from V and 5 bases from J, the gap between germline ends came to 12 bases. The germline CDR1 and CDR2 sequences are SEHNR and FQNEAQ (reference sequence). The CDR3 has 14 residues.

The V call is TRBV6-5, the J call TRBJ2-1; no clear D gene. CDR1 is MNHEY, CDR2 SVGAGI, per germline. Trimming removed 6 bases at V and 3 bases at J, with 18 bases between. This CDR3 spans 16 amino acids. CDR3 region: CASRPDPVGYYNEQFF. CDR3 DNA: TGTGCCAGCAGACCTGACCCTGTCGGGTACTACAATGAGCAGTTCTTC.

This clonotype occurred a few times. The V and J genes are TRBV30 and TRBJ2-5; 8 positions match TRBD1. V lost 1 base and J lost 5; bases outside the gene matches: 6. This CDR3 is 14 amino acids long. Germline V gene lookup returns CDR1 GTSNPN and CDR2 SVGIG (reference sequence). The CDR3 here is CAWSAWTGRETQYF. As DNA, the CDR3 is TGTGCCTGGAGTGCGTGGACAGGGCGGGAGACCCAGTACTTC.

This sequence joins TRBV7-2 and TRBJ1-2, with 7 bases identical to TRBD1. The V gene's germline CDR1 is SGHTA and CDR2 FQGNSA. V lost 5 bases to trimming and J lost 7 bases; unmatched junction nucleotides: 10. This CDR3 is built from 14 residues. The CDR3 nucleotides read TGTGCCAGCAGCATACTCGGAGGGGGCTCTGGCTACACCTTC. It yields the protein CASSILGGGSGYTF.

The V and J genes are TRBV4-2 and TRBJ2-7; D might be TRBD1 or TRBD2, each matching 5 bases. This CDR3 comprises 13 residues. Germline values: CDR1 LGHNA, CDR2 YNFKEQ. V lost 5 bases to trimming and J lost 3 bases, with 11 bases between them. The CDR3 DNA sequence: TGTGCCAGCAGCTGGGGGATGGACTACGAGCAGTACGTC. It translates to CASSWGMDYEQYV.

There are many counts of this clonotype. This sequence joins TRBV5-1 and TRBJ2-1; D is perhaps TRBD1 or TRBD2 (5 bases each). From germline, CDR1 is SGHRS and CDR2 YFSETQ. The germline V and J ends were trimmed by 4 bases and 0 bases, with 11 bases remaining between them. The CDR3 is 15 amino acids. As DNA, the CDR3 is TGCGCCAGCAGCGGGACCGATAGCTCCTACAATGAGCAGTTCTTC. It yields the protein CASSGTDSSYNEQFF.

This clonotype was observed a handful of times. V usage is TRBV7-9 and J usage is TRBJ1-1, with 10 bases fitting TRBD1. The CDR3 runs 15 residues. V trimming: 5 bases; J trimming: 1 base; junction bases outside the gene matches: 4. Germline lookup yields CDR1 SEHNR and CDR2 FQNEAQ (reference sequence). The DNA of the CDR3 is TGTGCCAGCAGCCCTGGGGACAGGGGGAACACTGAAGCTTTCTTT. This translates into CASSPGDRGNTEAFF.

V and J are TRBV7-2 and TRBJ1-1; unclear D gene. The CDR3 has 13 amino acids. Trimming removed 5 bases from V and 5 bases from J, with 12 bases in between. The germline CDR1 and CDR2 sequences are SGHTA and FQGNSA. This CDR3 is CASSRLTGTEAFF. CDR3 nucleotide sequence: TGTGCCAGCAGCCGCCTGACGGGAACTGAAGCTTTCTTT.